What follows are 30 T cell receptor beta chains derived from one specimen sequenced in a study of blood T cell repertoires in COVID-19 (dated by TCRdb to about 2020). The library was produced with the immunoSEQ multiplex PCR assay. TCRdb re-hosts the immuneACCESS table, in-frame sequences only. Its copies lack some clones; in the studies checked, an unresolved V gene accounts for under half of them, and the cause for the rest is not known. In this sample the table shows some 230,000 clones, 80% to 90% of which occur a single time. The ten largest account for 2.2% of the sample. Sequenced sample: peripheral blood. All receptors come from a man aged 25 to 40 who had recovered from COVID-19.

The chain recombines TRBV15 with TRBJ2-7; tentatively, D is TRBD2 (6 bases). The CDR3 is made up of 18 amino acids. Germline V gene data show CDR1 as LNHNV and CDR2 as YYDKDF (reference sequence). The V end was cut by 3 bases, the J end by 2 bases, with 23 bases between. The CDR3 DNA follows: TGTGCCACCAGCAGCCTGACTTGGGGGGTCCAGGCCCCCTACGAGCAGTACTTC. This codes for CATSSLTWGVQAPYEQYF.

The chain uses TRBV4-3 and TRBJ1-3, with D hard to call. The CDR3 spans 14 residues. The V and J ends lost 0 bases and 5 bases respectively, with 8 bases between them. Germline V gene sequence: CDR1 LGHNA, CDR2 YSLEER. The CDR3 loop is CASSQELQRNTIYF. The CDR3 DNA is TGCGCCAGCAGCCAAGAATTACAGCGAAACACCATATATTTT.

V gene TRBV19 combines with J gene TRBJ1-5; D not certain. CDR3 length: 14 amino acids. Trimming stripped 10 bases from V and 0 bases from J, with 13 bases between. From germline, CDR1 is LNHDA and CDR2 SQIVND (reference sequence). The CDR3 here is CATEPSYSNQPQHF. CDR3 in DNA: TGTGCCACCGAGCCGAGTTATAGCAATCAGCCCCAGCATTTT.

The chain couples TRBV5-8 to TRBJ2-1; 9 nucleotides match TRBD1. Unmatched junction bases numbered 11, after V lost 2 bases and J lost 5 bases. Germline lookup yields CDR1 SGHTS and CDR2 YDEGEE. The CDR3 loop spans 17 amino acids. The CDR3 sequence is CASSLVFGGQGHNEQFF. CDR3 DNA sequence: TGTGCCAGCAGCTTAGTGTTTGGTGGACAGGGGCACAATGAGCAGTTCTTC.

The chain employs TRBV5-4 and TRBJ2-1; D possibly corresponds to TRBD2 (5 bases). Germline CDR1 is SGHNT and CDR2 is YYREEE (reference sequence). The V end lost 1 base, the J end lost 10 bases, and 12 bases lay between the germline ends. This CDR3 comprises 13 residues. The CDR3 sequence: CASSLQDRREQFF. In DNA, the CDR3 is TGTGCCAGCAGCTTGCAGGATAGGAGGGAGCAGTTCTTC.

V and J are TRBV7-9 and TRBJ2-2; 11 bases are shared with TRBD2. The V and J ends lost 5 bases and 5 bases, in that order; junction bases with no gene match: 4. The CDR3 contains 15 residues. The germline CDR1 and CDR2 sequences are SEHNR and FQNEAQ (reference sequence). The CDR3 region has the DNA TGTGCCAGCAGCCCGCGACTAGCGGGGACCGGGGAGCTGTTTTTT. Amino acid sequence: CASSPRLAGTGELFF.

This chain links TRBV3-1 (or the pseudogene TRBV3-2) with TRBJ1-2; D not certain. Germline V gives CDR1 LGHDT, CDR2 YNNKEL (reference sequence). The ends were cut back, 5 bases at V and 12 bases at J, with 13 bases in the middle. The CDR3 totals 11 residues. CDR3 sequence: CASSGRRVNTF. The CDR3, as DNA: TGTGCCAGCAGCGGCAGGCGAGTTAACACCTTC.

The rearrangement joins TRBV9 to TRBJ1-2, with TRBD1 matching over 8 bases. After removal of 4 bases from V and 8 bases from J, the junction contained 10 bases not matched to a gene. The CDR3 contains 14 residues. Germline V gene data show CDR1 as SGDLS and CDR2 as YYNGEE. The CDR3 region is CASSTARTGRGYTF. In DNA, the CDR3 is TGTGCCAGCAGCACCGCTCGGACAGGGCGCGGCTACACCTTC.

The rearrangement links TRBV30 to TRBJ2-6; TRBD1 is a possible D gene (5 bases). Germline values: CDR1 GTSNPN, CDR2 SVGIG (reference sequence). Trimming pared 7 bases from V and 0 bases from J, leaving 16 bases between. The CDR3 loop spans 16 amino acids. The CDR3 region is CASTRTPTSGANVLTF. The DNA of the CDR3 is TGTGCCTCGACCCGGACACCGACCTCTGGGGCCAACGTCCTGACTTTC.

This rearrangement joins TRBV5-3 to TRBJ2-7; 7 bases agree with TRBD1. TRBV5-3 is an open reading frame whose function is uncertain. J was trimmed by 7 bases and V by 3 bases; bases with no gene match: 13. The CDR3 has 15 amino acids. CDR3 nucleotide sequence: TGTGCCAGAAGCTCGCGGACAGGTGGACGGAATGAGCAGTACTTC. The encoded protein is CARSSRTGGRNEQYF.

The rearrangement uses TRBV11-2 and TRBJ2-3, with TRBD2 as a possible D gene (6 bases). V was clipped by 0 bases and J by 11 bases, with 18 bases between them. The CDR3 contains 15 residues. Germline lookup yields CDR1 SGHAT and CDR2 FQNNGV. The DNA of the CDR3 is TGTGCCAGCAGCTTAGATCCCTTTCTTCGGGGGTTGCAGTATTTT. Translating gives CASSLDPFLRGLQYF.

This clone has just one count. CDR3 in DNA: TGTGCCAGTAGTATTACACCCAGGGGTGAAAAACTGTTTTTT. It encodes CASSITPRGEKLFF. V usage is TRBV19 and J usage is TRBJ1-4; TRBD1 might be the D (6 bases). Deletions cut 3 bases from V and 7 bases from J, with 12 bases between. Germline CDR1 is LNHDA and CDR2 is SQIVND (reference sequence). The CDR3 runs 14 residues.

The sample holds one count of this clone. CDR3 in amino acids: CASSLDLQSSSYEQYF. The CDR3 DNA reads as TGTGCCAGCAGCTTAGATTTACAGTCGAGCTCCTACGAGCAGTACTTC. The gene calls are TRBV11-2 and TRBJ2-7; D gene unclear. This CDR3 spans 16 amino acids. V dropped 0 bases and J dropped 0 bases, with 12 bases sitting between them. The germline CDR1 and CDR2 sequences are SGHAT and FQNNGV. The full variable domain, completed using reference TRBV11-2 and TRBJ2-7, is EAGVAQSPRYKIIEKRQSVAFWCNPISGHATLYWYQQILGQGPKLLIQFQNNGVVDDSQLPKDRFSAERLKGVDSTLKIQPAKLEDSAVYLCASSLDLQSSSYEQYFGPGTRLTVT.

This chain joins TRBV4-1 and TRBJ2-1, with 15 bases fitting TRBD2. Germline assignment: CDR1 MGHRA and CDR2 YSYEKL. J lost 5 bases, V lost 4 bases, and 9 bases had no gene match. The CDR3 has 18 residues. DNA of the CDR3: TGCGCCAGCAGCCTCGGACTAGCGGGGGGGCTTCGGGACAATGAGCAGTTCTTC. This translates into CASSLGLAGGLRDNEQFF.

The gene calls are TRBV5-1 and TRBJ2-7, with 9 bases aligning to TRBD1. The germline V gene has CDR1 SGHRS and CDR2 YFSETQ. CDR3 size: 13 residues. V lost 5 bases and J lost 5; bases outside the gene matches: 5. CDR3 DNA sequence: TGCGCCAGCAGGCCGGGACAGGGCCACGAGCAGTACTTC. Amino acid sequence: CASRPGQGHEQYF.

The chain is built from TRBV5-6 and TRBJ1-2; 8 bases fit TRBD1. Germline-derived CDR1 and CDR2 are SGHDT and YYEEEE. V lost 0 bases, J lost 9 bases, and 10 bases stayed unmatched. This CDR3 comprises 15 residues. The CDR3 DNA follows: TGTGCCAGCAGCTTGGGGGACAGGCCAAAGGGTCGCTACACCTTC. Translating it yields CASSLGDRPKGRYTF. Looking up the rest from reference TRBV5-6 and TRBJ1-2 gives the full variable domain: DAGVTQSPTHLIKTRGQQVTLRCSPKSGHDTVSWYQQALGQGPQFIFQYYEEEERQRGNFPDRFSGHQFPNYSSELNVNALLLGDSALYLCASSLGDRPKGRYTFGSGTRLTVV.

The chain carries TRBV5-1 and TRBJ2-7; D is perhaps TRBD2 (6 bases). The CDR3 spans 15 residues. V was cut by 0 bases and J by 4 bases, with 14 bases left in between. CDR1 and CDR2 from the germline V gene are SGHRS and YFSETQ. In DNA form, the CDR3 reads TGCGCCAGCAGCTTGGGGGGAGGAGTTGTGTACGAGCAGTACTTC. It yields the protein CASSLGGGVVYEQYF.

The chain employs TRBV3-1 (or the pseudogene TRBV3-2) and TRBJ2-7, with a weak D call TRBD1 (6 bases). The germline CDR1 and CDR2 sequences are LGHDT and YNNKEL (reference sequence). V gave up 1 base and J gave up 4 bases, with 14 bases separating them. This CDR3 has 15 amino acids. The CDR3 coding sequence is TGTGCCAGCAGCCAAGTTGACAGGCGTTCTTACGAGCAGTACTTC. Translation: CASSQVDRRSYEQYF.

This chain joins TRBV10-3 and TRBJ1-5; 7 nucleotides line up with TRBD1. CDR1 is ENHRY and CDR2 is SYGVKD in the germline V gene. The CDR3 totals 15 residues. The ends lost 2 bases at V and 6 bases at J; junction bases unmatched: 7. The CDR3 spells CAISEPRGLGQPQHF. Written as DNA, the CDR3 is TGTGCCATCAGTGAGCCAAGGGGGCTGGGTCAGCCCCAGCATTTT.

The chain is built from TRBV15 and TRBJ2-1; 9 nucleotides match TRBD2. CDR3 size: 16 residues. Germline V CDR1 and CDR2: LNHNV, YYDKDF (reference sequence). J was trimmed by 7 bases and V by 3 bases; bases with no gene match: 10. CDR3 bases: TGTGCCACCAGCAGGGGCGGGACTAGCATTGTGAATGAGCAGTTCTTC. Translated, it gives CATSRGGTSIVNEQFF.

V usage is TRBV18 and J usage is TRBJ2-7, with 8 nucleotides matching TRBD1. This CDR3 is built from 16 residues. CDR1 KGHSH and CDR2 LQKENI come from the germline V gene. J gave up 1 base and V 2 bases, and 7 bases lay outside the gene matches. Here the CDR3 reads CASSPRAGGPSYEQYF. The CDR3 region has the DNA TGTGCCAGCTCACCAAGGGCAGGGGGCCCATCCTACGAGCAGTACTTC.

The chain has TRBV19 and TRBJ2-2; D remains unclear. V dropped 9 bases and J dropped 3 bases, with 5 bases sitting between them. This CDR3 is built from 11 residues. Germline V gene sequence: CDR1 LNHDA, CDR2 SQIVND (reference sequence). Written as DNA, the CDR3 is TGTGCCAGCCTATACACCGGGGAGCTGTTTTTT. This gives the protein CASLYTGELFF.

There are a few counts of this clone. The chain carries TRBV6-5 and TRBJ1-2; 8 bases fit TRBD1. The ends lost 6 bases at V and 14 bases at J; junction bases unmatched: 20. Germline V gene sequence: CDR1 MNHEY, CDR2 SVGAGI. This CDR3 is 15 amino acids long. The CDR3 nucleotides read TGTGCCAGCAGGCAGGGACAGGCAGAAGTCGCCCGCATGACCTTC. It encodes CASRQGQAEVARMTF.

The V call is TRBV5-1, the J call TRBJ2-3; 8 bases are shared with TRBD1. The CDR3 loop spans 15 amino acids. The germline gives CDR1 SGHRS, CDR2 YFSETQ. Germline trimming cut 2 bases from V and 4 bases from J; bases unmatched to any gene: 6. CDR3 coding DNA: TGCGCCAGCAGCTTCCGTGGACAGGGATCAGATACGCAGTATTTT. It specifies CASSFRGQGSDTQYF.

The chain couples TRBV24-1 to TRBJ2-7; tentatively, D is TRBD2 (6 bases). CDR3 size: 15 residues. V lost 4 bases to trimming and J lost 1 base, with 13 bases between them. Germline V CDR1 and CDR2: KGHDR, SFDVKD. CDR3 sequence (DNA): TGTGCCACCAGTGACGCGCGGGGAGTATCCTACGAGCAGTACTTC. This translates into CATSDARGVSYEQYF.

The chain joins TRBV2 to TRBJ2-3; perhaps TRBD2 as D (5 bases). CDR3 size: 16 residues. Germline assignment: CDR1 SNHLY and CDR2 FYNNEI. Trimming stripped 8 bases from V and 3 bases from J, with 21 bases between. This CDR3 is CASGPRQRRTTDTQYF. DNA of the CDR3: TGTGCCAGCGGCCCCCGCCAGCGGAGAACAACAGATACGCAGTATTTT.

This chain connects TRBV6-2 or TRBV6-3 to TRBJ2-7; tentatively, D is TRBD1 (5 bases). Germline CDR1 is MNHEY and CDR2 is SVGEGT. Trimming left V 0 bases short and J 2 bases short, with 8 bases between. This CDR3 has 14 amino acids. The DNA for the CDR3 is TGTGCCAGCAGTTACTCGCAGGGTCCCTACGAGCAGTACTTC. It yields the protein CASSYSQGPYEQYF.

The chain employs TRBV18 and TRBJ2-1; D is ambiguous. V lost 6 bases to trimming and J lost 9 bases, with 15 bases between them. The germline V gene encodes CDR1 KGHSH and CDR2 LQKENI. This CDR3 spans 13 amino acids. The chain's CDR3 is CASSPPKPGEQFF. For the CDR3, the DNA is TGTGCCAGCTCCCCGCCGAAGCCTGGTGAGCAGTTCTTC.

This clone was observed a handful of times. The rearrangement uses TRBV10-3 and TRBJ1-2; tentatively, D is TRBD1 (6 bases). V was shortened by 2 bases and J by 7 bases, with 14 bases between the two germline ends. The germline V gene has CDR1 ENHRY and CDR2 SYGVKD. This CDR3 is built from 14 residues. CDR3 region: CAISEQDSVVGYTF. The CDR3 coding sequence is TGTGCCATCAGTGAGCAGGACAGTGTAGTTGGCTACACCTTC.

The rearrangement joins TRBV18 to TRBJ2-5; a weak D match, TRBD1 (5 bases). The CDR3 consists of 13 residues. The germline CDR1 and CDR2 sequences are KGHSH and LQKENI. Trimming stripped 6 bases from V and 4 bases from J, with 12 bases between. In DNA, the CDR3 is TGTGCCAGCTCCTCGGGCAGGGTAGAGACCCAGTACTTC. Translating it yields CASSSGRVETQYF.